The text below deals with one T cell receptor (beta chain). This entry comes from a study of T cell changes during pregnancy in multiple sclerosis. Sequencing was performed with immunoSEQ multiplex PCR; in TCRdb, only in-frame clones are kept and a portion is missing. Found here are around 50,000 clones, about 92% of them singletons; the top ten hold 0.15% to 0.2%. The sequencing here drew on CD4+ T cells from peripheral blood mononuclear cells, taken after pregnancy. The origin of this receptor is a female donor in good health, enrolled as a control in a pregnancy study.

CDR3 bases: TGTGCCATCTCCGGACAGGTTAACACTGAAGCTTTCTTT. Residues: CAISGQVNTEAFF. The genes are TRBV10-3 and TRBJ1-1; 7 nucleotides match TRBD1. V shed 8 bases and J 2 bases; nucleotides not matched to a gene: 5. Germline CDR1 reads ENHRY; CDR2 reads SYGVKD. The length of the CDR3 is 13 residues.